This T cell receptor beta chain was captured in a study of control samples from healthy donors and cancer patients. Sequencing was performed with immunoSEQ multiplex PCR; in TCRdb, only in-frame clones are kept and a portion is missing. The repertoire holds roughly 370,000 clones, with around 90% as singletons. The V gene's germline CDR1 is MNHEY and CDR2 SVGAGI. V gave up 6 bases and J gave up 1 base, with 13 bases separating them. The CDR3 loop spans 14 amino acids. Material: PBMCs. The J gene is TRBJ2-7, the V gene TRBV6-5; D is possibly TRBD1 (6 bases). The sequence derives from a man in his forties or fifties with head and neck cancer. CDR3 sequence: CASSPLGQSYEQYF. CDR3 nucleotides: TGTGCCAGCAGCCCCCTCGGACAGTCCTACGAGCAGTACTTC.